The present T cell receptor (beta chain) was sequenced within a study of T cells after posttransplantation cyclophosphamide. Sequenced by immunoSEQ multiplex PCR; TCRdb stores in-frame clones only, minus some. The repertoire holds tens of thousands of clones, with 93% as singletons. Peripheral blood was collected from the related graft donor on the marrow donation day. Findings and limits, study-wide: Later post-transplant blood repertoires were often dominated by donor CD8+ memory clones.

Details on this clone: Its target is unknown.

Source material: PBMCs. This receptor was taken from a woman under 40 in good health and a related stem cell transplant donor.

The DNA of the CDR3 is TGTGCCAGCAGCTTGCGGGGGGGGCAGGAGACCCAGTACTTC. Translation gives CASSLRGGQETQYF. The rearrangement uses TRBV11-2 and TRBJ2-5, with 9 positions matching TRBD2. Per germline, CDR1 SGHAT and CDR2 FQNNGV. With V trimmed by 3 bases and J by 5 bases, 4 bases remained unmatched. This CDR3 comprises 14 residues. The full variable domain, rest sourced from reference TRBV11-2 and TRBJ2-5, is EAGVAQSPRYKIIEKRQSVAFWCNPISGHATLYWYQQILGQGPKLLIQFQNNGVVDDSQLPKDRFSAERLKGVDSTLKIQPAKLEDSAVYLCASSLRGGQETQYFGPGTRLLVL.